Below are 2 T cell receptor beta chains sequenced from a single sample in a study of radiotherapy plus CTLA-4 blockade in lung cancer. Profiling relied on immunoSEQ multiplex PCR, and the TCRdb table lists in-frame clones only, not all of them. The sample consists of 40,000 to 55,000 clones, 75% to 90% of them appearing once. The sample consisted of peripheral blood, taken from a patient treated with radiotherapy plus ipilimumab. These receptors were collected from a human donor with non-small cell lung cancer that progressed on radiotherapy plus ipilimumab. Some clones in this sample may be carry-over from other donors' samples.

The rearrangement links TRBV6-5 to TRBJ2-7; the D gene is possibly TRBD1 (6 bases). The CDR3 loop spans 13 amino acids. Germline V gives CDR1 MNHEY, CDR2 SVGAGI. V was pared by 2 bases and J by 2 bases, with 7 bases between. The CDR3 loop is CASSYAGAYEQYF. Here the CDR3 DNA reads TGTGCCAGCAGTTACGCAGGGGCCTACGAGCAGTACTTC.

The rearrangement links TRBV4-3 to TRBJ1-2; D is perhaps TRBD1 (6 bases). Looked up from germline, CDR1 is LGHNA and CDR2 is YSLEER. The length of the CDR3 is 14 residues. The V gene lost 1 base and the J gene lost 4 bases, with 10 bases spanning the gap. The CDR3 spells CASSQATGPYGYTF. The CDR3, as DNA: TGCGCCAGCAGCCAAGCGACAGGACCCTATGGCTACACCTTC.